This T cell receptor (beta chain) was identified during a study of T cells after yellow fever vaccination. For TCR, cDNA came from 5'RACE template switching, which added a universal primer site and UMIs. TCRdb re-called the 5' RACE reads through MiXCR, storing one row per CDR3 protein. The repertoire holds fewer than 400,000 distinct CDR3 sequences, with 6% to 8% as singletons. Many counts were recorded for this clonotype. The starting material was PBMCs, obtained 5 days after the yellow fever booster vaccination. The source of this sequence is a man aged 30-40 years who received the YFV17D yellow fever vaccine.

In DNA, the CDR3 is TGTGCCATCAGATCAAGCGGGGGTTCTCAAGAGACCCAGTACTTC. Protein sequence: CAIRSSGGSQETQYF. This chain connects TRBV10-3 to TRBJ2-5, with 8 bases fitting TRBD2. J gave up 2 bases and V 6 bases, and 8 bases lay outside the gene matches. Per germline, CDR1 ENHRY and CDR2 SYGVKD. The CDR3 consists of 15 residues.